This record looks at one T cell receptor beta chain sequence and its context. Its target antigen remains unknown. Per-nucleotide qualities are absent, and no much larger clonotype sits a single base away. Related bone marrow donors provided peripheral blood samples on the day of marrow donation. To count as naive, T cells had to be viable CD3+CD4+ or CD3+CD8+ cells with a CCR7+CD45RA+CD45RO-CD95-CD27+CD28+ profile. Peripheral blood and bone marrow mononuclear cells were isolated by Ficoll-Hypaque density centrifugation and cryopreserved. CD4+ and CD8+ T cells, including naive and memory subsets, were sorted by FACS using a FACSAria II. This sample was included in a study of T cells after posttransplantation cyclophosphamide (dated by TCRdb to the mid-2010s). At the level of the whole study: Using TRB sequencing, the study followed how the T cell repertoire rebuilt after myeloablative bone marrow transplantation with posttransplantation cyclophosphamide given as GVHD prophylaxis. In 3 patients, TRB sequencing was also performed on up to roughly 3 more blood samples taken 2 to 5.2 years after transplant, and in several patients, pretransplant blood was also TRB-sequenced. Blood from all 34 PTCy patients who had 1-year posttransplant specimens underwent TRB sequencing. Because TRA and TRB clonality correlated tightly in eight or nine samples, later TCR analyses were limited to TRB. Public TRB sequences were compared against a database of over 3,600 sequences linked to responses to pathogens, tumor antigens, self-antigens and alloantigens. Antigen receptor sequencing was done on samples from 35 PTCy-treated patients and from roughly 15 related bone marrow donors of those patients.

What the research found in general, with its limitations: At 1-2 months, donor-recipient similarity was low but rose over the first year, and the later blood repertoires were often dominated by donor CD8+ memory clones. Across a few dozen patients, TRB clonality was highly associated with recipient CMV seropositivity and CMV reactivation, and diversity in PTCy patients was similar to diversity in CNI/methotrexate controls. The TRB repertoires of T cells infiltrating skin or the GI tract showed only limited overlap with the TRB repertoires found in blood.

TRB sequencing used genomic DNA with the immunoSEQ assay at survey resolution or the hsTCRB kit. From the authors' description of their analysis: The immunoSEQ software handled initial read processing, and the LymphoSeq R package was used for repertoire analyses. Clonality was computed as 1 minus normalized Shannon entropy; Gini coefficient was also calculated for each TRB dataset. Phenotypes of unsorted samples were inferred by mapping TRB sequences from sorted subsets of the recipient or donor onto unsorted samples of the same recipient. In its TCRdb copy, this immuneACCESS table keeps in-frame sequences only and misses some clones. Where compared with another copy, unresolved V genes explain less than half of these, and the others have no known cause. D and trimming were read from the DNA, whereas the V and J calls and clone size are those reported in that table. The sample records 23,000 or so clones, roughly 98% of which are singletons. In total, the top ten clones hold 0.1% to 0.15% of the sample.

At the junction V is shortened by 3 bases and J by 4 bases; bases outside the gene matches: 5. The CDR3 measures 15 amino acids from cysteine to phenylalanine. The only DNA kept is the CDR3, 45 bases in frame from the first base. For CDR1 and CDR2, the germline V gene lists MNHEY and SVGAGI. The specimen sequenced was naive CD8+ T cells sorted from PBMCs. The chain couples TRBV6-5 to TRBJ2-1, with TRBD2 identical over 8 junction bases. The receptor's source is a man in his forties in good health, CMV-negative, and a related stem cell transplant donor. The DNA reads TGTGCCAGCAGTTATGAGGTAGCGGGGTACAATGAGCAGTTCTTC. Protein translation: CASSYEVAGYNEQFF.